These 14 T cell receptor beta chains were all obtained from the same sample, sequenced in a study of blood T cell repertoires in COVID-19. Clones were read by immunoSEQ multiplex PCR, and TCRdb kept only the in-frame ones, dropping some. The sample contains over 150,000 clones, roughly 88% of which appear only once. The sample consisted of peripheral blood. The receptors derive from a human donor in a cohort sampled during active COVID-19.

This chain uses TRBV18 with TRBJ2-7; 7 bases are shared with TRBD1. The ends lost 3 bases at V and 1 base at J; junction bases unmatched: 3. CDR3 length: 14 residues. Per the germline V gene, CDR1 is KGHSH and CDR2 is LQKENI. The CDR3 coding sequence is TGTGCCAGCTCACCGCCGACAGGGTCCTACGAGCAGTACTTC. Translation gives CASSPPTGSYEQYF. Full variable domain (outside the CDR3, taken from reference TRBV18 and TRBJ2-7): NAGVMQNPRHLVRRRGQEARLRCSPMKGHSHVYWYRQLPEEGLKFMVYLQKENIIDESGMPKERFSAEFPKEGPSILRIQQVVRGDSAAYFCASSPPTGSYEQYFGPGTRLTVT.

This clone was counted once. V is TRBV21-1 and J is TRBJ2-4; the table's D call, TRBD2, was not checked against the DNA. TRBV21-1 is listed as a pseudogene. The CDR3 totals 14 residues. The CDR3 is CASSSRVAKNIQYF. The CDR3 region has the DNA TGTGCCAGCAGCTCGAGGGTAGCCAAAAACATTCAGTACTTC.

The V gene is TRBV15, the J gene TRBJ1-2; 10 nucleotides agree with TRBD1. The V gene's germline CDR1 is LNHNV and CDR2 YYDKDF (reference sequence). The CDR3 contains 15 residues. V was clipped by 1 base and J by 8 bases; unmatched bases: 7. This CDR3 reads CATSRGAGTGAGYTF. The CDR3 region has the DNA TGTGCCACCAGCAGAGGGGCCGGGACAGGGGCCGGCTACACCTTC.

The V call is TRBV15, the J call TRBJ2-2; 7 positions match TRBD2. This CDR3 comprises 13 residues. J lost 6 bases, V lost 3 bases, and 1 base had no gene match. The germline V gene has CDR1 LNHNV and CDR2 YYDKDF (reference sequence). The CDR3 DNA follows: TGTGCCACCAGCAGTGGGGGGGCCGGGGAGCTGTTTTTT. Its translation is CATSSGGAGELFF. The whole variable domain, filled in from reference TRBV15 and TRBJ2-2, reads DAMVIQNPRYQVTQFGKPVTLSCSQTLNHNVMYWYQQKSSQAPKLLFHYYDKDFNNEADTPDNFQSRRPNTSFCFLDIRSPGLGDTAMYLCATSSGGAGELFFGEGSRLTVL.

The gene calls are TRBV28 and TRBJ2-1; unclear D gene. CDR3 length: 15 amino acids. Germline V CDR1 and CDR2: MDHEN, SYDVKM. V lost 3 bases and J lost 0, with 9 bases in between. In nucleotides, the CDR3 is TGTGCCAGCAGTTTTGGTACAGCCTCCTACAATGAGCAGTTCTTC. Its protein product is CASSFGTASYNEQFF.

This chain connects TRBV29-1 to TRBJ2-4, with D unclear. The CDR3 is 13 residues long. Germline CDR1 reads SQVTM; CDR2 reads ANQGSEA. Trimming left V 7 bases short and J 6 bases short, with 16 bases between. The CDR3 nucleotides read TGCAGCGCTGGCGGCCAACTCCCAAACATTCAGTACTTC. Translating gives CSAGGQLPNIQYF.

The CDR3 is CASSQSGKMAGESYNEQFF. CDR3 nucleotide sequence: TGTGCCAGCAGCCAAAGTGGGAAGATGGCGGGAGAGTCCTACAATGAGCAGTTCTTC. This chain joins TRBV4-2 and TRBJ2-1; 7 nucleotides match TRBD2. Germline-derived CDR1 and CDR2 are LGHNA and YNFKEQ. J gave up 1 base and V 2 bases, and 14 bases lay outside the gene matches. The CDR3 runs to 19 residues.

The V and J genes are TRBV19 and TRBJ1-1, with D possibly being TRBD1 (6 bases). V lost 3 bases and J lost 0, with 11 bases in between. This CDR3 has 15 amino acids. Germline V gene sequence: CDR1 LNHDA, CDR2 SQIVND (reference sequence). CDR3 region: CASSIPGGMNTEAFF. The CDR3 region has the DNA TGTGCCAGTAGTATTCCGGGGGGCATGAACACTGAAGCTTTCTTT.

J is TRBJ2-5 and V is TRBV7-2; D is unclear. This CDR3 spans 14 amino acids. CDR1 is SGHTA and CDR2 is FQGNSA in the germline V gene. V was clipped by 5 bases and J by 4 bases, with 14 bases between them. In nucleotides, the CDR3 is TGTGCCAGCAGCCTTATAGCTGCTTCAGAGACCCAGTACTTC. Translation: CASSLIAASETQYF.

The V gene is TRBV6-2 or TRBV6-3, the J gene TRBJ2-2, with a possible D match to TRBD2 (6 bases). The CDR3 has 16 amino acids. V gave up 6 bases and J gave up 1 base, with 15 bases separating them. The V gene's germline CDR1 is MNHEY and CDR2 SVGEGT. This CDR3 is CASSPNRSGNTGELFF. CDR3 DNA: TGTGCCAGCAGCCCGAACCGTAGCGGGAACACCGGGGAGCTGTTTTTT.

V and J are TRBV5-6 and TRBJ1-2, with TRBD1 matching over 7 bases. Germline CDR1 is SGHDT and CDR2 is YYEEEE. This CDR3 comprises 13 residues. V was clipped by 4 bases and J by 6 bases; unmatched bases: 6. CDR3 DNA: TGTGCCAGCAGCGGACCCACAGGGGATGGCTACACCTTC. Translated: CASSGPTGDGYTF.

This clone was detected only a few times. The rearrangement links TRBV2 to TRBJ2-1, with TRBD2 matching over 8 bases. V gave up 4 bases and J gave up 7 bases; unmatched junction bases: 6. CDR1 and CDR2 (germline): SNHLY, FYNNEI. The CDR3 has 14 residues. The CDR3 bases are TGTGCCAGCAGTGGGTCGGGAGGGGATAATGAGCAGTTCTTC. It is translated as CASSGSGGDNEQFF.

J is TRBJ1-6 and V is TRBV5-4; the D is unclear. CDR1 is SGHNT and CDR2 is YYREEE in the germline V gene (reference sequence). With 4 bases removed from V and 7 bases from J, the gap between germline ends came to 12 bases. CDR3 length: 14 residues. CDR3 sequence: CASSLPTRNSPLHF. In DNA form, the CDR3 reads TGTGCCAGCAGCCTACCGACAAGGAATTCACCCCTCCACTTT.

The chain combines TRBV6-5 with TRBJ2-1, with 8 bases matching TRBD2. The CDR3 length is 15 residues. Per germline, CDR1 MNHEY and CDR2 SVGAGI. J lost 9 bases, V lost 6 bases, and 13 bases had no gene match. The CDR3 nucleotides are TGTGCCAGCAGCGTAATAGCGGGATCAGTGGTTGAGCAGTTCTTC. This translates into CASSVIAGSVVEQFF.